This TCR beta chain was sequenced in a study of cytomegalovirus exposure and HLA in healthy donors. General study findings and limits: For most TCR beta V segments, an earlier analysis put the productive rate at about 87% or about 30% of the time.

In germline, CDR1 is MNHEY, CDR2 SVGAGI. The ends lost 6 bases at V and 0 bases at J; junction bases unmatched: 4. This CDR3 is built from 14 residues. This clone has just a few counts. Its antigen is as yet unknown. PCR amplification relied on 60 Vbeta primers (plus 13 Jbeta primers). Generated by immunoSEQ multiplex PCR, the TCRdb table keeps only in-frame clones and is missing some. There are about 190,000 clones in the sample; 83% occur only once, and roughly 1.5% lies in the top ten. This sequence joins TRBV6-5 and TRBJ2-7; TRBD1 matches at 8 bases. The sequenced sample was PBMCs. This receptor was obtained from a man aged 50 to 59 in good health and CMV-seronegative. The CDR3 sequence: CASSGQGRSYEQYF. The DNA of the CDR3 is TGTGCCAGCAGCGGACAGGGCCGCTCCTACGAGCAGTACTTC.